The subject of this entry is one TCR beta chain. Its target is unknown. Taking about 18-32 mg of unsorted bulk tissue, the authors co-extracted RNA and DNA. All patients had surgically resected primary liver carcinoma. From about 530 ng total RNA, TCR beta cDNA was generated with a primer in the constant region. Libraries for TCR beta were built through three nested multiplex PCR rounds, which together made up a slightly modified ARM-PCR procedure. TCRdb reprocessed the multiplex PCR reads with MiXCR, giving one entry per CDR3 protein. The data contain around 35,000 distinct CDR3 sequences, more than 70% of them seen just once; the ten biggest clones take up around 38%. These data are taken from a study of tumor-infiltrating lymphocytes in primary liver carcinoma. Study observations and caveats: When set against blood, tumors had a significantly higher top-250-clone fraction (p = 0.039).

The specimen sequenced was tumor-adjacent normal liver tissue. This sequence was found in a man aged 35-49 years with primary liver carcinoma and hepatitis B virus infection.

CDR3 in DNA: TGTGCCAGCAGCCAAGGAGCGGGGCGGATCTACAATGAGCAGTTCTTC. Its protein product is CASSQGAGRIYNEQFF. This chain uses TRBV14 with TRBJ2-1; 7 bases are shared with TRBD2. The germline V gene has CDR1 SGHDN and CDR2 FVKESK. The length of the CDR3 is 16 residues. Unmatched junction bases numbered 6, after V lost 1 base and J lost 3 bases.